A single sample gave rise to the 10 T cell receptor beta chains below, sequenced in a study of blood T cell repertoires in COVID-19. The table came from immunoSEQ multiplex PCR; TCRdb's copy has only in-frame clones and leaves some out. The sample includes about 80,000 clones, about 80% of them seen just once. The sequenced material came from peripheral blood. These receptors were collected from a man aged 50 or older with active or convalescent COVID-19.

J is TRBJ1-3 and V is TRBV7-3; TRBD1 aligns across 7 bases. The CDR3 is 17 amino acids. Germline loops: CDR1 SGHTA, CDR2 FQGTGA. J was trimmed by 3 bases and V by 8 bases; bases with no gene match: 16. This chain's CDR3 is CASSPGGDRDFGNTIYF. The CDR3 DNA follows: TGTGCCAGCTCCCCCGGTGGGGACAGAGATTTTGGAAACACCATATATTTT. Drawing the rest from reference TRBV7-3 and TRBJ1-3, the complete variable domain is GAGVSQTPSNKVTEKGKYVELRCDPISGHTALYWYRQSLGQGPEFLIYFQGTGAADDSGLPNDRFFAVRPEGSVSTLKIQRTERGDSAVYLCASSPGGDRDFGNTIYFGEGSWLTVV.

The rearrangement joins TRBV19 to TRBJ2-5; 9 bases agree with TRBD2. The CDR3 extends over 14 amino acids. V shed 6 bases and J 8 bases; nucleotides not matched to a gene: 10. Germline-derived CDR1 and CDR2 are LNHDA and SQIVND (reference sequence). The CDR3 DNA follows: TGTGCCAGTAGCCCTGGACTAGCGTTGTCTACCCAGTACTTC. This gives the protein CASSPGLALSTQYF.

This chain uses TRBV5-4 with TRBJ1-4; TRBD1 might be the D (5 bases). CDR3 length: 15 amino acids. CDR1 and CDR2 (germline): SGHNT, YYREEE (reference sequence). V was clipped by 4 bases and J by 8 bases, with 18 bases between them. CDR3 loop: CASSPETGQREKLFF. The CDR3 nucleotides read TGTGCCAGCAGCCCAGAAACAGGTCAACGGGAAAAACTGTTTTTT.

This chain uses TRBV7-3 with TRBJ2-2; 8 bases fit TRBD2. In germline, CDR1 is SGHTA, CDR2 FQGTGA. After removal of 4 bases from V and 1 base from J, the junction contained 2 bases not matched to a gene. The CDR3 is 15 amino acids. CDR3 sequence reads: CASSSLAGNTGELFF. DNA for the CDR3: TGTGCCAGCAGCTCCCTAGCGGGGAACACCGGGGAGCTGTTTTTT.

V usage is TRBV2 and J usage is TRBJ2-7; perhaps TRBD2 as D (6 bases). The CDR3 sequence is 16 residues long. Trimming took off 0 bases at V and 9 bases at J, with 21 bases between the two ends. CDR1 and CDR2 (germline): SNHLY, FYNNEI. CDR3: CASSEALGDWSYGQYF. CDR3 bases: TGTGCCAGCAGTGAAGCGCTAGGGGACTGGTCGTATGGGCAGTACTTC.

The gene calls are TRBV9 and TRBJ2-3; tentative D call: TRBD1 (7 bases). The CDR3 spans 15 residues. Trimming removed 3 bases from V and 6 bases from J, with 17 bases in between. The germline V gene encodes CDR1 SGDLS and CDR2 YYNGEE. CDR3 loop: CASSATPRGVDTQYF. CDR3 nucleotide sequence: TGTGCCAGCAGCGCGACACCCAGGGGGGTGGATACGCAGTATTTT.

The CDR3 is CASSGGQAFDNEQFF. DNA of the CDR3: TGTGCCAGCTCGGGGGGGCAGGCGTTCGACAATGAGCAGTTCTTC. The V call is TRBV18, the J call TRBJ2-1, with D perhaps matching TRBD2 (7 bases). V gave up 6 bases and J gave up 5 bases, with 17 bases separating them. This CDR3 has 15 residues. Germline values: CDR1 KGHSH, CDR2 LQKENI.

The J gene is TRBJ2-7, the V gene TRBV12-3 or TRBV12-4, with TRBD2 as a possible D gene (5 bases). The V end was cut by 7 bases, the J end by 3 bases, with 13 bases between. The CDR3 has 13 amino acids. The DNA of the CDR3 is TGTGCCAGCACCTTGGAACGGGGCTACGAGCAGTACTTC. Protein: CASTLERGYEQYF.

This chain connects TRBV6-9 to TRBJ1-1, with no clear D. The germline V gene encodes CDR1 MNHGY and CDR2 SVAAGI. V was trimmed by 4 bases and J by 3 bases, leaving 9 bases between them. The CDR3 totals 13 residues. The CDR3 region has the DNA TGTGCCAGCAGTTCCTCGGGGTACACTGAAGCTTTCTTT. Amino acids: CASSSSGYTEAFF.

The CDR3 nucleotides are TGTGCCAGCAGCTTTAACAGGGATTCCTATGGCTACACCTTC. It encodes CASSFNRDSYGYTF. V gene TRBV5-4 combines with J gene TRBJ1-2; possible D gene TRBD1, 6 bases. There are 14 residues in the CDR3. Germline CDR1 is SGHNT and CDR2 is YYREEE (reference sequence). V was trimmed by 2 bases and J by 4 bases, leaving 12 bases between them. Full variable domain (remainder filled in from reference TRBV5-4 and TRBJ1-2): ETGVTQSPTHLIKTRGQQVTLRCSSQSGHNTVSWYQQALGQGPQFIFQYYREEENGRGNFPPRFSGLQFPNYSSELNVNALELDDSALYLCASSFNRDSYGYTFGSGTRLTVV.